The clone carrying this T cell receptor (beta chain) turned up a few times. Plating combined roughly 200,000 CFSE-labeled responder cells with roughly 200,000 irradiated, violet-dye-labeled stimulator cells. Germline V gene sequence: CDR1 MNHEY, CDR2 SVGAGI. The CDR3 loop spans 14 amino acids. Trimming left V 2 bases short and J 5 bases short, with 12 bases between. This sample was taken from a study of graft-versus-host responses after intestinal transplantation. Study summary: Tacrolimus and steroids were given for 3 to 4 years to all recipients after anti-thymocyte globulin induction.

The repertoire was sequenced with immunoSEQ multiplex PCR; TCRdb's copy has only in-frame clones and lacks some. The profile covers about 19,000 clones, with about two fifths appearing a single time and 0.9% taken by the ten largest. The sequence was collected from a human patient who received an intestinal transplant. The chain combines TRBV6-5 with TRBJ1-2; D ambiguous. The material sequenced was alloreactive CD4+ T cells from a mixed lymphocyte reaction culture, taken before intestinal transplant. The subset is: CFSE-low proliferating T cells sorted from approximately 6-day pre-transplant mixed lymphocyte reaction (GvH or HvG direction). CDR3 residues: CASSYGGVQYGYTF. The CDR3 coding sequence is TGTGCCAGCAGTTACGGCGGGGTCCAATATGGCTACACCTTC.